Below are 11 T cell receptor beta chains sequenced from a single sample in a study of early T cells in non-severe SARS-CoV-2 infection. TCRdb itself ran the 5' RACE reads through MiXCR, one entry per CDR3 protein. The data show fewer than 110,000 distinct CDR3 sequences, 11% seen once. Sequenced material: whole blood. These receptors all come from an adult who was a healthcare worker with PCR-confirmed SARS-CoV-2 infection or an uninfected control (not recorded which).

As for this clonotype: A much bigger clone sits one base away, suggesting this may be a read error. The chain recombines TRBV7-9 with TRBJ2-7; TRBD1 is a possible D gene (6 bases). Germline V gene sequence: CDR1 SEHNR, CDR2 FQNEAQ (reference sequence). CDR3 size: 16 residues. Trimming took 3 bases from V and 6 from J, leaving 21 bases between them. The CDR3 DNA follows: TGTGCCAGCAGCTTCCCATTGCCCGCCAGGGGTCGCGAGCAGTACTTC. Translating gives CASSFPLPARGREQYF.

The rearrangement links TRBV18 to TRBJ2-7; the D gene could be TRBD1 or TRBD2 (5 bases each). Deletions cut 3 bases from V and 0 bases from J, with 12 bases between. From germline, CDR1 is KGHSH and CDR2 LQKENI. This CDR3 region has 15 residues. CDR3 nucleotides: TGTGCCAGCTCACCGGGGGTTTCGGTCTCCTACGAGCAGTACTTC. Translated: CASSPGVSVSYEQYF.

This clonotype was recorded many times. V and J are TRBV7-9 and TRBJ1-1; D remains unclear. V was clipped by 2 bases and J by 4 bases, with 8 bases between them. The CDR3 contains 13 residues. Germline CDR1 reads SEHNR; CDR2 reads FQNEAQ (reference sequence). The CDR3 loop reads CASSLKRPTEAFF. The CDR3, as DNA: TGTGCCAGCAGCTTAAAGCGTCCCACTGAAGCTTTCTTT.

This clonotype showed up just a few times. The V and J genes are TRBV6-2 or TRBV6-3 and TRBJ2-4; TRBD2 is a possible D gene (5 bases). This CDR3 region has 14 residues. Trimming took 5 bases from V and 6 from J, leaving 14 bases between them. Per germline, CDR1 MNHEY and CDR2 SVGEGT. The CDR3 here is CASSQQLGRNIQYF. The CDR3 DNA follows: TGTGCCAGCAGTCAGCAGCTTGGGAGAAACATTCAGTACTTC.

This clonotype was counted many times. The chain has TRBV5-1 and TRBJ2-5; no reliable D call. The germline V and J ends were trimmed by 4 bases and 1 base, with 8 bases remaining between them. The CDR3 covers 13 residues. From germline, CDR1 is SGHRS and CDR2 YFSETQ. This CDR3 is CASSVYSQETQYF. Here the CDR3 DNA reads TGCGCCAGCAGCGTATACAGCCAAGAGACCCAGTACTTC.

The CDR3 bases are TGTGCCAGCAGCCCGAGGGACAGGGGGCTTTTGACTGAAGCTTTCTTT. Translated, it gives CASSPRDRGLLTEAFF. The chain joins TRBV7-9 to TRBJ1-1, with 12 bases identical to TRBD1. This CDR3 is 16 amino acids long. V lost 5 bases, J lost 5 bases, and 9 bases stayed unmatched. Germline CDR1 is SEHNR and CDR2 is FQNEAQ (reference sequence). The whole variable domain, filled in from reference TRBV7-9 and TRBJ1-1, reads DTGVSQNPRHKITKRGQNVTFRCDPISEHNRLYWYRQTLGQGPEFLTYFQNEAQLEKSRLLSDRFSAERPKGSFSTLEIQRTEQGDSAMYLCASSPRDRGLLTEAFFGQGTRLTVV.

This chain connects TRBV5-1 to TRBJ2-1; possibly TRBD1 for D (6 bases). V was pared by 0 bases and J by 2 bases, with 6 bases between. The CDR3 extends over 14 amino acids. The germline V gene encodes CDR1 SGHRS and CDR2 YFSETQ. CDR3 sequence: CASSLDRAYNEQFF. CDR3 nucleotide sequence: TGCGCCAGCAGCTTGGACAGGGCCTACAATGAGCAGTTCTTC.

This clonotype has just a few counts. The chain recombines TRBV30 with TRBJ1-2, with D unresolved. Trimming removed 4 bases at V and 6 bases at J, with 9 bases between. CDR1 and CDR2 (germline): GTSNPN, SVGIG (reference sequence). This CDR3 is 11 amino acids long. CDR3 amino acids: CAWNSRDGYTF. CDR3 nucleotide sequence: TGTGCCTGGAACAGTCGAGATGGCTACACCTTC.

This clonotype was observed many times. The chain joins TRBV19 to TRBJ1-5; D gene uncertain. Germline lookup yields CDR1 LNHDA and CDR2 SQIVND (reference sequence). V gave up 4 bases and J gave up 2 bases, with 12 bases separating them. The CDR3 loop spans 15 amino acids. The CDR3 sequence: CASSTRRLGNQPQHF. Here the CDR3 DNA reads TGTGCCAGTAGTACCCGTCGTTTGGGCAATCAGCCCCAGCATTTT.

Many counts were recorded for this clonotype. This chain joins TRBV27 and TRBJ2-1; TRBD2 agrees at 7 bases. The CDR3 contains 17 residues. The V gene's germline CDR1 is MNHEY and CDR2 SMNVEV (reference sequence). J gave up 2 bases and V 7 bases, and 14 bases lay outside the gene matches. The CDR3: CASMGRASGVPYNEQFF. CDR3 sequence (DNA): TGTGCCAGCATGGGAAGGGCAAGCGGGGTGCCCTACAATGAGCAGTTCTTC.

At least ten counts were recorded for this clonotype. The CDR3 DNA reads as TGTGCCAGCCGACTTCATTCAGGGAACACCGGGGAGCTGTTTTTT. It encodes CASRLHSGNTGELFF. V is TRBV28 and J is TRBJ2-2, with D unclear. The CDR3 covers 15 residues. V lost 8 bases and J lost 1, with 14 bases in between. Germline V gene sequence: CDR1 MDHEN, CDR2 SYDVKM.